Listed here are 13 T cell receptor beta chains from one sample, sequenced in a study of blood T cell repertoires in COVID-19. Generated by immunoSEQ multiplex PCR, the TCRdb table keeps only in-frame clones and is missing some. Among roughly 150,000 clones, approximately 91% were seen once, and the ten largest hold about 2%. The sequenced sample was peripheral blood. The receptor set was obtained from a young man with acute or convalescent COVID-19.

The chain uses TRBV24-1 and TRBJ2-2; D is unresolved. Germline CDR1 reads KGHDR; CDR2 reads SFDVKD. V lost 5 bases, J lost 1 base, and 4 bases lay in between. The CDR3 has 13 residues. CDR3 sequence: CATSAVNTGELFF. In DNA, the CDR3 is TGTGCCACCAGTGCTGTGAACACCGGGGAGCTGTTTTTT.

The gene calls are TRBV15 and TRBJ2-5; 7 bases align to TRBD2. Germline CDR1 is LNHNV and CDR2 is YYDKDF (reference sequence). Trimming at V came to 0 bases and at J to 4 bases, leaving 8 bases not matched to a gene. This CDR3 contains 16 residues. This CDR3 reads CATSRDRAGRGETQYF. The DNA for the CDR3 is TGTGCCACCAGCAGAGATCGTGCAGGGAGGGGAGAGACCCAGTACTTC.

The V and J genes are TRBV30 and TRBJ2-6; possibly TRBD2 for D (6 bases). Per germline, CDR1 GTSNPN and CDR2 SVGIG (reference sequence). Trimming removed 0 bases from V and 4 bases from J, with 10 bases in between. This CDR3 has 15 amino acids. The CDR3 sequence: CAWSVEGPGANVLTF. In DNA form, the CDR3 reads TGTGCCTGGAGTGTGGAGGGGCCGGGGGCCAACGTCCTGACTTTC.

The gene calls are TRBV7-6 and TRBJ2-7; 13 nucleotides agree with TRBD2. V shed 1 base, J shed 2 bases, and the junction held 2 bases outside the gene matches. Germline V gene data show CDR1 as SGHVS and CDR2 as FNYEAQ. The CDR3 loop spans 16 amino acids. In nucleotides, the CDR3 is TGTGCCAGCAGCTTAGGACTAGCGGGGGGTGCCTACGAGCAGTACTTC. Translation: CASSLGLAGGAYEQYF.

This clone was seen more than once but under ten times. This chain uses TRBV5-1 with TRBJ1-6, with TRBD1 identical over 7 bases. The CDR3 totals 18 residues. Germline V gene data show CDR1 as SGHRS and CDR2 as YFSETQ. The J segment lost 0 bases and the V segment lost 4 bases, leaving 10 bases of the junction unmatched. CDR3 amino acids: CASSRGTETLSYNSPLHF. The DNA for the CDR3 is TGCGCCAGCAGCCGGGGGACAGAAACCCTCTCCTATAATTCACCCCTCCACTTT.

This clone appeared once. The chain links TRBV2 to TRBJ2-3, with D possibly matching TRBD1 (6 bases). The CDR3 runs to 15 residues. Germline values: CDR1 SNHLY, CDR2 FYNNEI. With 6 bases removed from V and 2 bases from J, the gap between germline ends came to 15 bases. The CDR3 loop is CASRGSTGYTDTQYF. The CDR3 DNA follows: TGTGCCAGCAGGGGCTCGACAGGATACACAGATACGCAGTATTTT. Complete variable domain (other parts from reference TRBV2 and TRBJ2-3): EPEVTQTPSHQVTQMGQEVILRCVPISNHLYFYWYRQILGQKVEFLVSFYNNEISEKSEIFDDQFSVERPDGSNFTLKIRSTKLEDSAMYFCASRGSTGYTDTQYFGPGTRLTVL.

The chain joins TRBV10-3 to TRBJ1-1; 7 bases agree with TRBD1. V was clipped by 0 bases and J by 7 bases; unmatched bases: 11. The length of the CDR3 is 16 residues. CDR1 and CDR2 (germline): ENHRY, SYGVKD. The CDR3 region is CAISESSVRDSIEAFF. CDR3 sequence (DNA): TGTGCCATCAGTGAGTCCTCTGTCCGGGACAGCATTGAAGCTTTCTTT.

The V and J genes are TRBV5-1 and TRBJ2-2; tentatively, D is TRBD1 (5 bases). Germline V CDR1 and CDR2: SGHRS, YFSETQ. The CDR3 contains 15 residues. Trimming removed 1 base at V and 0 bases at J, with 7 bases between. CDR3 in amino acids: CASSLRQSNTGELFF. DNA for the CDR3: TGCGCCAGCAGCTTGAGACAGTCGAACACCGGGGAGCTGTTTTTT. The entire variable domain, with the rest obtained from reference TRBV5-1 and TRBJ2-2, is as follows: KAGVTQTPRYLIKTRGQQVTLSCSPISGHRSVSWYQQTPGQGLQFLFEYFSETQRNKGNFPGRFSGRQFSNSRSEMNVSTLELGDSALYLCASSLRQSNTGELFFGEGSRLTVL.

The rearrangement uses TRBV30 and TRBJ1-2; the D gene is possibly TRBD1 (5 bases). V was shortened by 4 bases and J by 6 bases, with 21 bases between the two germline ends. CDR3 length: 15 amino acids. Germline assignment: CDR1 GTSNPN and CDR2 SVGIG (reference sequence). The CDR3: CAWTTFKGPLDGYTF. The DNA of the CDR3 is TGTGCCTGGACGACCTTCAAGGGGCCTCTCGATGGCTACACCTTC.

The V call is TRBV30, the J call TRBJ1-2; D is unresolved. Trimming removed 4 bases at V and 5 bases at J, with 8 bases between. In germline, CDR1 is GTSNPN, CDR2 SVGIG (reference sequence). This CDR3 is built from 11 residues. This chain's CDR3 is CAWNWRYGYTF. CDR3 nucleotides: TGTGCCTGGAATTGGCGGTATGGCTACACCTTC.

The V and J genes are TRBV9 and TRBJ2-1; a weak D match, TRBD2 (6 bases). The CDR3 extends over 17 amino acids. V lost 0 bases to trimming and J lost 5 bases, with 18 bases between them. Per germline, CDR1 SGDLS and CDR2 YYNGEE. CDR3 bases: TGTGCCAGCAGCGTAGAAGGTAGCGGAGCAACGGACAATGAGCAGTTCTTC. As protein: CASSVEGSGATDNEQFF.

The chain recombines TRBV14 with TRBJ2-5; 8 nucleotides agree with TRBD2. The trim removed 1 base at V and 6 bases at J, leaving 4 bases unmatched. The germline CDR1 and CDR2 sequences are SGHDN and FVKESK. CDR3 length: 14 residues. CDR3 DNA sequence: TGTGCCAGCAGCCAAGCGGGGGGGCCAAAGACCCAGTACTTC. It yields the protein CASSQAGGPKTQYF.

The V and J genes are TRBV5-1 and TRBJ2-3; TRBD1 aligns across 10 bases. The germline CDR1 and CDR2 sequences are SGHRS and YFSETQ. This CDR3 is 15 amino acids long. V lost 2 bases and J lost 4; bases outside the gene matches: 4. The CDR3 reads CASSLLGQGADTQYF. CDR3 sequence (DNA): TGCGCCAGCAGCTTACTAGGACAGGGGGCAGATACGCAGTATTTT.